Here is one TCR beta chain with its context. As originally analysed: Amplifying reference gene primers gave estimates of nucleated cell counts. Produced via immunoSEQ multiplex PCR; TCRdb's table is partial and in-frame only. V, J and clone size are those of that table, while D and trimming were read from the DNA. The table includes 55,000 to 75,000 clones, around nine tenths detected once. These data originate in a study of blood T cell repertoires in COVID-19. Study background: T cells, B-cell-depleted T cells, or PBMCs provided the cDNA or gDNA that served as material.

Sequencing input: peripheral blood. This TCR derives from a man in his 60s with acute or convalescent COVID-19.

The CDR3 protein is CATSKGTGELFF. The CDR3 DNA sequence: TGTGCCACCAGTAAGGGGACCGGGGAGCTGTTTTTT. V gene TRBV24-1 combines with J gene TRBJ2-2; perhaps TRBD1 as D (5 bases). V lost 6 bases and J 5 bases, leaving 6 bases between the germline ends. The CDR3 is 12 amino acids. From germline, CDR1 is KGHDR and CDR2 SFDVKD.